This T cell receptor beta chain was captured by sequencing in a study of shared clonotypes between healthy human individuals. Germline V gene data show CDR1 as MNHNS and CDR2 as SASEGT. The CDR3 covers 17 residues. V lost 4 bases and J lost 0, with 13 bases in between. Produced via immunoSEQ multiplex PCR; TCRdb's table is partial and in-frame only. There are more than 2,000,000 clones in the sample; roughly nine tenths occur only once, and roughly 0.13% lies in the top ten. The genes are TRBV6-1 and TRBJ1-6; D not resolved. The TCR originated in a man aged 18 to 35 in good health. Sequenced sample: naive CD4+ T cells sorted from blood. Subset reported: CD45RA+ positively selected. This CDR3 reads CASSGTARGSYNSPLHF. DNA for the CDR3: TGTGCCAGCAGTGGTACAGCCCGGGGCTCCTATAATTCACCCCTCCACTTT.